This T cell receptor beta chain was identified in a study of CD8+ T cells in alopecia areata. Study-level points and caveats: On tofacitinib, scalp clonality and expanded CD8+ clones among top 100 fell significantly.

The treatment: oral pan-JAK inhibitor, 5-10 mg twice daily. As to this clone: What it recognizes is unknown.

Isolated RNA was reverse transcribed into cDNA used as the sequencing template. Generated by immunoSEQ multiplex PCR, the TCRdb table keeps only in-frame clones and is missing some. The sample shows roughly 200,000 clones, roughly 61% of them seen only once. CDR3 size: 13 residues. Germline CDR1 is MNHEY and CDR2 is SVGAGI. With 2 bases removed from V and 4 bases from J, the gap between germline ends came to 8 bases. The TCR originated in a human donor with alopecia areata. The sequencing here drew on CD8+ T cells sorted from blood, taken at week 24, from a patient treated with tofacitinib. The chain has TRBV6-5 and TRBJ1-2; D gene ambiguous. The CDR3 DNA is TGTGCCAGCAGTTACAGCAGTAGCTATGGCTACACCTTC. This codes for CASSYSSSYGYTF.